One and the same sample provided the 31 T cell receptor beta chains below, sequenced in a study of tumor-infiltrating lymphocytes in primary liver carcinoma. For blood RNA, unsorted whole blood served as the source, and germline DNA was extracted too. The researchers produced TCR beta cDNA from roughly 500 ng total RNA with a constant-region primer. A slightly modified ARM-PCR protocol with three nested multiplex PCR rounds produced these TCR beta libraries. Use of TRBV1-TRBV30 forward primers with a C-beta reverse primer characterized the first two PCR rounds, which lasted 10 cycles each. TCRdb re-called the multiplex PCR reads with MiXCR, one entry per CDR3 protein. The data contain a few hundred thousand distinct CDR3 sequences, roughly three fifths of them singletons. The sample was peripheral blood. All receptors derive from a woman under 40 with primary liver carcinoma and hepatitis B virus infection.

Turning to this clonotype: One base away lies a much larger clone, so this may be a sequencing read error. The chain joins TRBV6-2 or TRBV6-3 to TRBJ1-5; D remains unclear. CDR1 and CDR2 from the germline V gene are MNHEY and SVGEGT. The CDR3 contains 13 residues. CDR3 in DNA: TGTGTCAGCAGTAGGACGAAAGAGAGGCCCCAGCATTTT. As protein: CVSSRTKERPQHF.

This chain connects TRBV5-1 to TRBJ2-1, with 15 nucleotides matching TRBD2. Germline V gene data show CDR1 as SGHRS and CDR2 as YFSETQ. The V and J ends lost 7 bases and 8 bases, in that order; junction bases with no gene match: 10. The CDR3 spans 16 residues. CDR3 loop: CASGPGLAGGGDEQFF. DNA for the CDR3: TGCGCCAGCGGCCCCGGACTAGCGGGAGGGGGGGATGAGCAGTTCTTC. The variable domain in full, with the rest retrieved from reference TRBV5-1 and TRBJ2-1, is KAGVTQTPRYLIKTRGQQVTLSCSPISGHRSVSWYQQTPGQGLQFLFEYFSETQRNKGNFPGRFSGRQFSNSRSEMNVSTLELGDSALYLCASGPGLAGGGDEQFFGPGTRLTVL.

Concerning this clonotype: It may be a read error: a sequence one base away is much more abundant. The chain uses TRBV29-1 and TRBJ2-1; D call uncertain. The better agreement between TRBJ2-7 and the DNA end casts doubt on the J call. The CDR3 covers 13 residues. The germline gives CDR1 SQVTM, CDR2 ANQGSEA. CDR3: CSVHRVSYNEQYF. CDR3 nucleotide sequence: TGCAGCGTCCATAGGGTTTCCTACAATGAGCAGTACTTC.

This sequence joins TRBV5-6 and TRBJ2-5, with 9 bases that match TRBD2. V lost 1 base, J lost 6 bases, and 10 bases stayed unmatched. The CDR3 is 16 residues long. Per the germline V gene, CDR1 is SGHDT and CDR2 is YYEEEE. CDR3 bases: TGTGCCAGCAGCTTGTTGGCGGGAGGGTCTCAAAAGACCCAGTACTTC. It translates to CASSLLAGGSQKTQYF.

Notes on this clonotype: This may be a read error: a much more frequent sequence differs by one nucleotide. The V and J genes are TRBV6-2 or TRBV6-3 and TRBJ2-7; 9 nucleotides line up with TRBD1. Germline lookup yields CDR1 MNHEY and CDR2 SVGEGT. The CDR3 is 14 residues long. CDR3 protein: CTSRGQGFSYEQYF. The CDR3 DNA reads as TGTACCAGCAGGGGACAGGGATTCTCCTACGAGCAGTACTTC.

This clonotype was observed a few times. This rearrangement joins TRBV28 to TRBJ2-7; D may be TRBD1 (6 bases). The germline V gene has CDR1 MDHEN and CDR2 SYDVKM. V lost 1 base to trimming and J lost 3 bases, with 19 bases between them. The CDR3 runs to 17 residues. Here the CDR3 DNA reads TGTGCCAGCAGTTTATATCTGGGGGCAGAGCCCTACTACGAGCAGTACTTC. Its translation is CASSLYLGAEPYYEQYF.

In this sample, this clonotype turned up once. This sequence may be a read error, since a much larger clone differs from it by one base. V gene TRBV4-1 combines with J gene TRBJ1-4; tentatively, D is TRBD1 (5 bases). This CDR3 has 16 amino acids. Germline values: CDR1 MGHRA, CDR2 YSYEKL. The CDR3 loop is CASGQPTGQGGEKLFF. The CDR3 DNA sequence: TGCGCCAGCGGCCAACCAACGGGGCAGGGAGGTGAAAAACTGTTTTTT.

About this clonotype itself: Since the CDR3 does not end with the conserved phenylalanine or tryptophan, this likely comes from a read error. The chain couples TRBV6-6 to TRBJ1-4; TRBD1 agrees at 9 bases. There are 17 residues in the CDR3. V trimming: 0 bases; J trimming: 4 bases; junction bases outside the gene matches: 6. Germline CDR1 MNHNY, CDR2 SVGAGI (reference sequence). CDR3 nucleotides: TGTGCCAGCAGTTACTCGAACAGGGGGCGGGGTAATGAAAAACTGTTTTCT. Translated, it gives CASSYSNRGRGNEKLFS.

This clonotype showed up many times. This CDR3 is CASSLAGSGRLNEQFF. The DNA for the CDR3 is TGTGCCAGCAGTTTAGCAGGTAGCGGGAGGTTGAATGAGCAGTTCTTC. This chain links TRBV12-3 or TRBV12-4 with TRBJ2-1; 10 nucleotides match TRBD2. The junction had 6 bases not matched to a gene; V was cut back by 0 bases and J by 7 bases. The CDR3 is 16 amino acids.

CDR3 residues: CASSLRPGEACEQYF. In DNA, the CDR3 is TGTGCCAGCAGCTTACGTCCGGGTGAGGCCTGCGAGCAGTACTTC. This rearrangement joins TRBV11-3 to TRBJ2-7; D not resolved. CDR3 length equals 15 residues. V gave up 2 bases and J gave up 6 bases, with 17 bases separating them. CDR1 SGHNT and CDR2 YENEEA come from the germline V gene.

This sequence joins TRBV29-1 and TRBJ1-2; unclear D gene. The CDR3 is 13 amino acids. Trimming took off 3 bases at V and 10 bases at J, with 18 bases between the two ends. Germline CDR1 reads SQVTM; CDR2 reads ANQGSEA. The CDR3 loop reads CSVETYETCDYTF. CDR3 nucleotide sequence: TGCAGCGTTGAGACATATGAAACATGCGACTACACCTTC.

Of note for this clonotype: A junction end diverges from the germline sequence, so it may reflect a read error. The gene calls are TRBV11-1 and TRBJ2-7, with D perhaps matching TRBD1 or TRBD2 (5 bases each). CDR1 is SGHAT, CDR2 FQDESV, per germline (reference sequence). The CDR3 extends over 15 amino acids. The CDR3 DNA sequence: TGTGCCAACAGCTTGAATCGGGGTAAGGGGATCGAGCAATACTTC. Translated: CANSLNRGKGIEQYF.

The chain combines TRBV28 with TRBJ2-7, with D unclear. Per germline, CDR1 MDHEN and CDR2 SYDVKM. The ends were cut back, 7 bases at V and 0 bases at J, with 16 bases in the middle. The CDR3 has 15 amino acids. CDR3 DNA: TGTGCCAGCATCTCGGACGGTCTATCCTCCTACGAGCAGTACTTC. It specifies CASISDGLSSYEQYF.

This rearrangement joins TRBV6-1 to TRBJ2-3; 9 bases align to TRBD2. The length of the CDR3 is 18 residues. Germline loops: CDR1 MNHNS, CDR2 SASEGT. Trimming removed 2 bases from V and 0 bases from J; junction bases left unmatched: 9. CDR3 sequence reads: CASSERIAGDLSTDTQYF. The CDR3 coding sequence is TGTGCCAGCAGTGAAAGGATAGCGGGAGATCTAAGCACAGATACGCAGTATTTT.

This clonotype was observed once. The CDR3 sequence: CASSLVLREQYF. CDR3 coding DNA: TGTGCCAGCAGCTTAGTGCTTCGTGAGCAGTACTTC. The chain recombines TRBV7-9 with TRBJ2-7; D unclear. This CDR3 is built from 12 residues. Deletions cut 1 base from V and 7 bases from J, with 8 bases between. Germline CDR1 is SEHNR and CDR2 is FQNEAQ (reference sequence).

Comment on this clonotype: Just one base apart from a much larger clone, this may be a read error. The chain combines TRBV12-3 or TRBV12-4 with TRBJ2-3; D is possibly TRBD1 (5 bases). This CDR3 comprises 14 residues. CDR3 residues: CASSLRGSTDTQCF. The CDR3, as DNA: TGTGCCAGCAGTTTAAGGGGAAGCACAGATACGCAGTGTTTT.

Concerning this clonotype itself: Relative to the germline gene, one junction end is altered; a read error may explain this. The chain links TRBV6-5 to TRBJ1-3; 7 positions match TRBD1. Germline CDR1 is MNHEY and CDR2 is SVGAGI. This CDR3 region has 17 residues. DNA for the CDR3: TGTGCCAGCAGTTACTCCCGGGACAGAAGGTCCGGAAACACCGTATATTTC. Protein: CASSYSRDRRSGNTVYF.

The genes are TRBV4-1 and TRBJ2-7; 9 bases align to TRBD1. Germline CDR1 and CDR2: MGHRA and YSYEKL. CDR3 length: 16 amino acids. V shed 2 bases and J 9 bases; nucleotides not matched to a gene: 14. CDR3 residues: CASSQPGGTGYHGQYF. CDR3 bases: TGCGCCAGCAGCCAACCTGGGGGGACAGGGTATCACGGGCAGTACTTC.

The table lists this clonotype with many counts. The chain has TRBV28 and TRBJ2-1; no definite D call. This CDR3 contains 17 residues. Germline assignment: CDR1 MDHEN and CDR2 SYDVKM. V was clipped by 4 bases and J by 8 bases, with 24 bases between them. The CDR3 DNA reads TGTGCCAGCAGTTCCGATCGGTCAGCCAAGGAACAATATGAGCAGTTCTTC. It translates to CASSSDRSAKEQYEQFF.

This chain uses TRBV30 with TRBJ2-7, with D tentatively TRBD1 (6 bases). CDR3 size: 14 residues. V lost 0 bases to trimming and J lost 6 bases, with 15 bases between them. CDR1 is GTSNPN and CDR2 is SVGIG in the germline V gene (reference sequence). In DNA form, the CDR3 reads TGTGCCTGGAGTGTGAAACAGGGAAGGAGCGAGCAGTACTTC. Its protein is CAWSVKQGRSEQYF.

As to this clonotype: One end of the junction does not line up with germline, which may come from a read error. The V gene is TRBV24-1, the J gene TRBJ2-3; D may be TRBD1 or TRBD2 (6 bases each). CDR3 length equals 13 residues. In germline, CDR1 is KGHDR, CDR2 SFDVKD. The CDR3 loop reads CAASEGGSDTQYF. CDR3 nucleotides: TGTGCCGCCAGTGAGGGGGGCTCAGATACGCAGTATTTT.

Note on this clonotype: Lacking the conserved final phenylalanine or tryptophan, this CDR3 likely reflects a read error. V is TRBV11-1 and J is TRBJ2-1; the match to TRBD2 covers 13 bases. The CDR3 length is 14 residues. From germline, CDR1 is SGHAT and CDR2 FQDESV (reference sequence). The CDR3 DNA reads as TGTGACATCAAGGGGACTAGCGGGAACAATGAGCAGTTCTCC. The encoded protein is CDIKGTSGNNEQFS.

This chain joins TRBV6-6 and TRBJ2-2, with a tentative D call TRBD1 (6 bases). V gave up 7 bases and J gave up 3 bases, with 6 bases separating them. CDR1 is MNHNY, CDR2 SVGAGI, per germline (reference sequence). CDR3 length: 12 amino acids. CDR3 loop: CASNRDTGELFF. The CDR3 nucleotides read TGTGCCAGCAACAGGGACACCGGGGAGCTGTTTTTT.

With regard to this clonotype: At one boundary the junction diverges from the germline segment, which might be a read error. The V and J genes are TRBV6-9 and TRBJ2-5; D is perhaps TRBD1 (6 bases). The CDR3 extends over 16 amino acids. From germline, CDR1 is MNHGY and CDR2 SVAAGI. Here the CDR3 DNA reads TGCGCCAGCTCTCTTAAGGAAGCAGGGGCTGGGGAGACCCAGTACTTC. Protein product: CASSLKEAGAGETQYF.

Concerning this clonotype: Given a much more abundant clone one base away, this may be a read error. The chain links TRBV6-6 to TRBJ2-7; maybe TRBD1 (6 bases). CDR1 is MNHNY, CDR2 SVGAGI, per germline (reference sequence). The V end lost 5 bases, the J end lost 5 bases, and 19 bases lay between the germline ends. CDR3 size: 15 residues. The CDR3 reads CASSRRDTGRNEQYF. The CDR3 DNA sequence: TGTGCCAGCAGTAGACGGGACACAGGACGGAACGAGCAGTACTTC.

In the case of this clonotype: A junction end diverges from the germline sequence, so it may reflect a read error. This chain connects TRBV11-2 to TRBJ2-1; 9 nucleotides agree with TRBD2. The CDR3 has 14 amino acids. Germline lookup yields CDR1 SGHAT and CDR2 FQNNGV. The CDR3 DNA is TGTGCCAGCAGCTTCAGGGCGGGAGGGAATGAGGAGTTCTTC. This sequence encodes CASSFRAGGNEEFF.

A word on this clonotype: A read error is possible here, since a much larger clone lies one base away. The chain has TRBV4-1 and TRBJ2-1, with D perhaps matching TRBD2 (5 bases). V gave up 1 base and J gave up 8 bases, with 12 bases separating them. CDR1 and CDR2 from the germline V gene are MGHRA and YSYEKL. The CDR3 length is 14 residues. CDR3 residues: CASSQVARVDEQFF. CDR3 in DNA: TGCGCCAGCAGCCAAGTAGCGAGAGTAGATGAGCAGTTCTTC.

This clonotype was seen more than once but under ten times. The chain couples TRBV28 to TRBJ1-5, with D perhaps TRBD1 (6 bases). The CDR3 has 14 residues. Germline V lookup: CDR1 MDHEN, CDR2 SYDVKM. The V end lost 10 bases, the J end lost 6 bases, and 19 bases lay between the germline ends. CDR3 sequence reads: CATSEGGGSQPQHF. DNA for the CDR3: TGTGCCACCTCAGAAGGGGGTGGTAGTCAGCCCCAGCATTTT. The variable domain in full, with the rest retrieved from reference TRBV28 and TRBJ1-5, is DVKVTQSSRYLVKRTGEKVFLECVQDMDHENMFWYRQDPGLGLRLIYFSYDVKMKEKGDIPEGYSVSREKKERFSLILESASTNQTSMYLCATSEGGGSQPQHFGDGTRLSIL.

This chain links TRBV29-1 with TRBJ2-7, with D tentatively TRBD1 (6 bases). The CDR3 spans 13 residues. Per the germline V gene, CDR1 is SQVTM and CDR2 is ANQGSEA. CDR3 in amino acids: CISTDSGSYEQYF. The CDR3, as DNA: TGCATCTCCACGGACAGTGGGAGCTACGAGCAGTACTTC.

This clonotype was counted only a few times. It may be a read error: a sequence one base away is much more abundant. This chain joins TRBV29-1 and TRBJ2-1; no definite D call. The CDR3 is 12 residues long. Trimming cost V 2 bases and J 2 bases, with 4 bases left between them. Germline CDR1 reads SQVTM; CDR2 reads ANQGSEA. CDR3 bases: TGCAGCGTTGAAACAGCCTACAATGAGCAGTTCTTC. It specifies CSVETAYNEQFF.

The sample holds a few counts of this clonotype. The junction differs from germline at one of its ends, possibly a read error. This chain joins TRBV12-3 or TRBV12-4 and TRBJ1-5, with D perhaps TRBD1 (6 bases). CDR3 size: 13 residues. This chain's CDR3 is CVSGTFSNQPQHF. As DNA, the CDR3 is TGTGTCAGCGGGACATTTAGCAATCAGCCCCAGCATTTT.